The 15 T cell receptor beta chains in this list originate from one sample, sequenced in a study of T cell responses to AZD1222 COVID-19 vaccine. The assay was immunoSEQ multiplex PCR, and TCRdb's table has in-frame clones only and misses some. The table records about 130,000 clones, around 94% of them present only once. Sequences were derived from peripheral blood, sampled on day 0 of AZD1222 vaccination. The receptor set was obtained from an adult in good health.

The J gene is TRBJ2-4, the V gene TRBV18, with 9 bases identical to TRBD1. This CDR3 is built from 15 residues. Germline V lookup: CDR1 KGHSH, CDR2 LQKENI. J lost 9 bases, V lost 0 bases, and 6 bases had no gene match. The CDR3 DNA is TGTGCCAGCTCACCACCGTCGGGACAGGGAGGCATTCAGTACTTC. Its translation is CASSPPSGQGGIQYF.

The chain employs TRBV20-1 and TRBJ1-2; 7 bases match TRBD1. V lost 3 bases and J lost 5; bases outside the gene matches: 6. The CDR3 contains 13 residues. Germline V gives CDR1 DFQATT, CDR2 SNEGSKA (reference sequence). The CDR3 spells CSASEGGGYGYTF. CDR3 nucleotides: TGCAGTGCTAGTGAAGGGGGCGGGTATGGCTACACCTTC.

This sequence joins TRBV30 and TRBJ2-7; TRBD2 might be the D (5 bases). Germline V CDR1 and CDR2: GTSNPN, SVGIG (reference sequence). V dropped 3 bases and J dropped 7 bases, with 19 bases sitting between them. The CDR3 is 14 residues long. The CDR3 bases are TGTGCCTGGAGCCCGCTAGCAGCCGTTGCGGAGCAGTACTTC. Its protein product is CAWSPLAAVAEQYF.

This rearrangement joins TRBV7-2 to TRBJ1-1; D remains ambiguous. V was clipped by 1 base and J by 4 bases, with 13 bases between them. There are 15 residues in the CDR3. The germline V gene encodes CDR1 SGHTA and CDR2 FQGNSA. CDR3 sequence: CASSLVYHRGTEAFF. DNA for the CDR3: TGTGCCAGCAGCTTAGTGTACCATCGGGGCACTGAAGCTTTCTTT.

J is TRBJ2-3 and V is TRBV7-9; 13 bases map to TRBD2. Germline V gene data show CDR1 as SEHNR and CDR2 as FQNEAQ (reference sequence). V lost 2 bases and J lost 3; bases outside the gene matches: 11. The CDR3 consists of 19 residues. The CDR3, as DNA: TGTGCCAGCAGCTTATCGGGACTAGCGGGAAGACTACTGACAGATACGCAGTATTTT. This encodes CASSLSGLAGRLLTDTQYF.

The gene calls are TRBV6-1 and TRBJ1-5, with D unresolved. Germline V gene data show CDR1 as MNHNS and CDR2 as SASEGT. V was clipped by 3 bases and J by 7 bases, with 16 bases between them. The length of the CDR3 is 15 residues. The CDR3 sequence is CASSDHLQRWQPQHF. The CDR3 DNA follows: TGTGCCAGCAGTGACCACCTACAGAGGTGGCAGCCCCAGCATTTT.

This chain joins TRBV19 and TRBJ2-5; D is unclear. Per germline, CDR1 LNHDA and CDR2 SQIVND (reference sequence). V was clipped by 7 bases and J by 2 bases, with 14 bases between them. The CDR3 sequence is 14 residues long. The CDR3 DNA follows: TGTGCCAGTACGGGCGGAACCGTTCAAGAGACCCAGTACTTC. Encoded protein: CASTGGTVQETQYF.

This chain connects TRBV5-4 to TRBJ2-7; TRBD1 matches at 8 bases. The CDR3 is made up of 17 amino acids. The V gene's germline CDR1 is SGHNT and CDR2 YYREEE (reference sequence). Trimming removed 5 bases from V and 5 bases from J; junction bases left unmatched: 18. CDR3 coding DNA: TGTGCCAGCAGTGCTCAATCGGTGAGGACAGGGTCTAACGAGCAGTACTTC. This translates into CASSAQSVRTGSNEQYF.

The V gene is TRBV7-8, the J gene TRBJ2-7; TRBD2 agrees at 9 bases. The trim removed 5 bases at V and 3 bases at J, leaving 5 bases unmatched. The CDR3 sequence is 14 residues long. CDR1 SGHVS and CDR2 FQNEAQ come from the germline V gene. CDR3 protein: CASSEGLANYEQYF. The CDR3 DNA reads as TGTGCCAGCAGCGAGGGACTAGCTAACTACGAGCAGTACTTC.

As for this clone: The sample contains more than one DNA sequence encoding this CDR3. CDR3 bases: TGTGCCAGCAGCTTGACAGGCACAGATACGCAGTATTTT. It codes for CASSLTGTDTQYF. The chain links TRBV7-9 to TRBJ2-3, with D possibly matching TRBD1 (5 bases). V was pared by 3 bases and J by 1 base, with 5 bases between. CDR3 length equals 13 residues. In germline, CDR1 is SEHNR, CDR2 FQNEAQ (reference sequence).

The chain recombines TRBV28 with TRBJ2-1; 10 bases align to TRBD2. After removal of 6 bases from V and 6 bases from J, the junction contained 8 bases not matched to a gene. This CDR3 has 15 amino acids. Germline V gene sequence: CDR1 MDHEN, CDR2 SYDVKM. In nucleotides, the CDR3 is TGTGCCAGCAGCCTGACTAGCGGGTTGGGCAATGAGCAGTTCTTC. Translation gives CASSLTSGLGNEQFF.

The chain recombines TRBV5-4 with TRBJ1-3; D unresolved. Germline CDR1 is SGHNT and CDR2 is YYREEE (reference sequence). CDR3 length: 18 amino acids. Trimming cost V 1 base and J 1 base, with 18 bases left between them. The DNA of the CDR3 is TGTGCCAGCAGCTTGTGGGTCGGTCGGGAGACTTCTGGAAACACCATATATTTT. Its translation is CASSLWVGRETSGNTIYF.

In DNA, the CDR3 is TGTGCCAGCAGTACAGGGGGCCAGGGCTACACCTTC. It specifies CASSTGGQGYTF. The J gene is TRBJ1-2, the V gene TRBV6-2 or TRBV6-3; 9 nucleotides line up with TRBD1. The CDR3 runs 12 residues. Germline trimming cut 5 bases from V and 8 bases from J; bases unmatched to any gene: 3. In germline, CDR1 is MNHEY, CDR2 SVGEGT.

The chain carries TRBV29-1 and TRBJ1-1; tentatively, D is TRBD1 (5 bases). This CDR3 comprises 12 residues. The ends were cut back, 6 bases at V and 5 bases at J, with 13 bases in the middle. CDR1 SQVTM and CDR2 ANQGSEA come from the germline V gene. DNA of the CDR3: TGCAGCGTGACTACAGGTAGAACTGAAGCTTTCTTT. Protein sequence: CSVTTGRTEAFF.

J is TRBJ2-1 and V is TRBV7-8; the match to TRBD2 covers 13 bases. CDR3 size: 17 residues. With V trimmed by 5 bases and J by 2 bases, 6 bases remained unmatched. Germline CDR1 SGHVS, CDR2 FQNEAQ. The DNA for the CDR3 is TGTGCCAGCAGCGGGGGACTAGCGGGACTCCCCTACAATGAGCAGTTCTTC. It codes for CASSGGLAGLPYNEQFF.